The TCR beta chain described here comes from a study of blood T cell repertoires in COVID-19. Study information: Samples representing acute and convalescent COVID-19 were sourced from the United States, Italy and Spain. T cells, B-cell-depleted T cells, or PBMCs provided the cDNA or gDNA that served as material.

In the authors' methods: Scientists estimated how many nucleated cells there were by amplifying reference gene primers. Method: immunoSEQ multiplex PCR; TCRdb's copy keeps in-frame clones and lacks some. The DNA was the basis for D and trimming; V, J and clone size are from that table. The sample holds more than 250,000 clones, around 90% seen once. Trimming stripped 5 bases from V and 0 bases from J, with 11 bases between. This CDR3 comprises 14 residues. Germline V gives CDR1 PRHDT, CDR2 FYEKMQ (reference sequence). The sequence was collected from a human donor in a cohort sampled during active COVID-19. The V call is TRBV13, the J call TRBJ2-7; a weak D match, TRBD1 (6 bases). The source material was peripheral blood. DNA for the CDR3: TGTGCCAGCAGCCCGGGACATATCTCCTACGAGCAGTACTTC. The encoded protein is CASSPGHISYEQYF.